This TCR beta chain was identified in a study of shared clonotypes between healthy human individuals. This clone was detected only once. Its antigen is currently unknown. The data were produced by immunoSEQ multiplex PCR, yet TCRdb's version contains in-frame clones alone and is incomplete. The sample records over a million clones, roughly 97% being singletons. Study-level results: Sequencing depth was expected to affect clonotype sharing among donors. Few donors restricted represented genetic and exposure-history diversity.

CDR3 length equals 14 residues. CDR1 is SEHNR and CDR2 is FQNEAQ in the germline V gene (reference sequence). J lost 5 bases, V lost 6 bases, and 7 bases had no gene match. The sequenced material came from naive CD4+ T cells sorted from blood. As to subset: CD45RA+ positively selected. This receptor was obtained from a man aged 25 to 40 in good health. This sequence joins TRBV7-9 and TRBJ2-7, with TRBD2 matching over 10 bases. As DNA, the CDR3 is TGTGCCAGCAGAGCTAGCGGGAGTTCCAACGAGCAGTACTTC. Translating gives CASRASGSSNEQYF.